This TCR beta chain stems from a study of blood T cell repertoires in COVID-19. Participant-given clinical history determined each cohort assignment. Produced via immunoSEQ multiplex PCR; TCRdb's table is partial and in-frame only. The sample consists of 250,000 or so clones, around 83% of them appearing once. From germline, CDR1 is LNHDA and CDR2 SQIVND (reference sequence). The CDR3 has 17 amino acids. Trimming removed 1 base from V and 5 bases from J, with 20 bases in between. V usage is TRBV19 and J usage is TRBJ1-2, with D possibly being TRBD1 (6 bases). The TCR comes from a woman aged 45 to 65 who had been exposed to COVID-19. The sample taken for sequencing was PBMCs or T cells enriched from blood (not recorded which). CDR3 sequence (DNA): TGTGCCAGTAGTATAGCACAGGGACCGATAAGACATTATGGCTACACCTTC. This codes for CASSIAQGPIRHYGYTF.